This T cell receptor (beta chain) is drawn from a study of early T cells in non-severe SARS-CoV-2 infection. General study findings and limits: Clonotype matching in VDJdb favored anti-spike CD8 responses and did not capture private and CD4 specificities.

Trimming removed 5 bases from V and 8 bases from J, with 7 bases in between. Looked up from germline, CDR1 is SGHTA and CDR2 is FQGNSA. The CDR3 is 12 amino acids. Unique molecular identifier tags were affixed to discrete cDNA molecules. TCRdb reprocessed the 5' RACE reads via MiXCR and lists one record per CDR3 protein. The sample holds roughly 70,000 distinct CDR3 sequences, 9.5% to 15% seen once. This clonotype appeared many times. Its target is unknown. The chain combines TRBV7-2 with TRBJ1-6; D not certain. Sequencing input: whole blood. This TCR derives from an adult who was a healthcare worker with PCR-confirmed SARS-CoV-2 infection or an uninfected control (not recorded which). CDR3 DNA sequence: TGTGCCAGCAGCGGACCGTATTCACCCCTCCACTTT. Its protein product is CASSGPYSPLHF.